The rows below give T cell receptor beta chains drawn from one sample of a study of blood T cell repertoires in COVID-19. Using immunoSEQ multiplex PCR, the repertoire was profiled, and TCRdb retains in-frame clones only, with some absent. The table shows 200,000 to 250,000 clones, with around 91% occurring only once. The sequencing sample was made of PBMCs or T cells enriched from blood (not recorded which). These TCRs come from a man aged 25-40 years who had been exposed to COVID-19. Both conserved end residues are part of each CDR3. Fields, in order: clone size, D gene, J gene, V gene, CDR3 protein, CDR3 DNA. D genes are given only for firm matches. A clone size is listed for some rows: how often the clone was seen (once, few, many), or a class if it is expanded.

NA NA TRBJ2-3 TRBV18 CASSPPSVSTDTQYF TGTGCCAGCTCACCACCTTCCGTTAGCACAGATACGCAGTATTTT
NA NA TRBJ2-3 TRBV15 CATSRLFSDRPTDTQYF TGTGCCACCAGCAGACTGTTTAGTGACAGACCCACAGATACGCAGTATTTT
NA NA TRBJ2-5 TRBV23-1 CASSQSVAKETQYF TGCGCCAGCAGTCAATCCGTTGCGAAAGAGACCCAGTACTTC
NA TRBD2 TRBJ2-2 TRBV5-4 CASLGGGPNLANTGELFF TGTGCCAGTCTTGGCGGGGGGCCTAACCTCGCGAACACCGGGGAGCTGTTTTTT
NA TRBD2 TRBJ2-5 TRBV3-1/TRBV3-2 CASSPEGEAAGVKETQYF TGTGCCAGCAGCCCCGAAGGGGAAGCAGCGGGGGTGAAAGAGACCCAGTACTTC
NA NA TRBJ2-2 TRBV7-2 CASTGGANPAGELFF TGTGCCAGCACTGGGGGGGCCAATCCAGCCGGGGAGCTGTTTTTT
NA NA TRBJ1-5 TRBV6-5 CASIYAGRSNQPQHF TGTGCCAGCATCTATGCGGGGCGAAGCAATCAGCCCCAGCATTTT
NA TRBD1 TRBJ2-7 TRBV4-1 CASSPSGTGEGYEQYF TGCGCCAGCAGCCCCAGTGGGACAGGGGAGGGCTACGAGCAGTACTTC
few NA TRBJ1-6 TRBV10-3 CAISEGRISDSPLHF TGTGCCATCAGTGAAGGGAGAATTAGTGATTCACCCCTCCACTTT
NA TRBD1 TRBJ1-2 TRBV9 CASRGTGANYGYTF TGTGCCAGCAGGGGGACAGGAGCTAACTATGGCTACACCTTC
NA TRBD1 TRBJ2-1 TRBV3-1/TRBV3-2 CASSPMTDRGRTGEQFF TGTGCCAGCAGCCCGATGACCGACAGGGGGCGGACCGGTGAGCAGTTCTTC
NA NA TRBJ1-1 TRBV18 CASSPRFVNEAFF TGTGCCAGCTCACCGAGGTTCGTTAATGAAGCTTTCTTT
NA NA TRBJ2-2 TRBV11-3 CASSLHLGGINTGELFF TGTGCCAGCAGCTTACATTTGGGGGGTATTAACACCGGGGAGCTGTTTTTT
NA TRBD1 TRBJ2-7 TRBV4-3 CASSQVRQGTYEQYF TGCGCCAGCAGCCAAGTTCGACAGGGTACCTACGAGCAGTACTTC
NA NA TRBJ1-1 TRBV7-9 CASSSLRGLNTEAFF TGTGCCAGCAGCTCCCTCAGGGGTTTGAACACTGAAGCTTTCTTT
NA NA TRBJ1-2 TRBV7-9 CASSFYVGDLSGYTF TGTGCCAGCAGCTTTTACGTCGGTGATCTGAGTGGCTACACCTTC
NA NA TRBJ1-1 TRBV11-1 CASSHYLRQGTEAFF TGTGCCAGCAGCCACTATCTTCGGCAGGGCACTGAAGCTTTCTTT